This is a list of T cell receptor beta chains from one sample in a study of blood T cells in healthy people across ages. TCRdb fed the 5' RACE reads into MiXCR, producing one record per CDR3 protein. Here the sample spans 800,000 or so distinct CDR3 sequences, 20% to 25% being singletons. These data are also associated with another study on T cells of mothers and their children.

Source material: blood. These receptors came from a boy between 10 and 17 years old in good health. CDR3s include the opening cysteine and the closing phenylalanine or tryptophan. A D gene is named only where the DNA matches it firmly. Only part of the rows carry a size: once, few, many, or a class if the clone is expanded.

>TRBJ2-2|TRBD1|TRBV2|.
TGTGCCAGCGCAGACAGGGTAGCAATCACCGGGGAGCTGTTTTTT
CASADRVAITGELFF
>TRBJ1-4|TRBD1|TRBV12-3/TRBV12-4|.
TGTGCCAGCAGCTGGGACAGGATTAATGAAGAACTGTTTTTT
CASSWDRINEELFF
>TRBJ1-5|.|TRBV15|.
TGTGCCACCAGCAGAGACCTAGGGCGTCCCCAGCATTTT
CATSRDLGRPQHF
>TRBJ1-1|.|TRBV7-2|.
TGTGCCAGCAGCCCATTCTCCGCGGGTGCTTTCTTT
CASSPFSAGAFF
>TRBJ2-1|.|TRBV30|.
TGTGCCTGGAGTGTACTGGGCAACAATGAGCAGTTCTTC
CAWSVLGNNEQFF
>TRBJ2-7|TRBD1|TRBV6-1|few
TGTGCCAGCACCCGAGAGATTGTTAGGGACAGAGATTCCTACGAGCAGTACTTC
CASTREIVRDRDSYEQYF
>TRBJ2-4|TRBD1|TRBV28|.
TGTGCCAGCAGTCCCCCGACAGGGGACATTCAGTACTTC
CASSPPTGDIQYF
>TRBJ2-3|TRBD2|TRBV20-1|many
TGCAGTGCGAAAACTAGCGGGAGAACAGATACGCAGTATTTT
CSAKTSGRTDTQYF
>TRBJ2-1|.|TRBV12-3/TRBV12-4|.
TGTGCCAGCAGTTTAGCGGGTAGTGGGATTGCCGATGAGCAGTTCTTC
CASSLAGSGIADEQFF
>TRBJ1-5|.|TRBV27|few
TGTGCCAGCAGCTGGGCCCAAAATCAGCCCCAGCATTTT
CASSWAQNQPQHF
>TRBJ1-2|.|TRBV12-3/TRBV12-4|few
TGTGCCAGCAGTTTTCAGGAAGGCATTGTCCCTAACGGCTACACCTTC
CASSFQEGIVPNGYTF
>TRBJ2-5|TRBD1|TRBV7-2|few
TGTGCCAGCAGCACCGGGACAGTAAAGACCCAGTACTTC
CASSTGTVKTQYF
>TRBJ2-5|.|TRBV29-1|few
TGCAGCGTCCGGTTGTGGGAGGCACAAGAGACCCAGTACTTC
CSVRLWEAQETQYF
>TRBJ2-5|TRBD2|TRBV28|.
TGTGCCAGCACCAGAGGGACTAGCGGAGAACAAGAGACCCAGTACTTC
CASTRGTSGEQETQYF
>TRBJ1-4|.|TRBV2|few
TGTGCCAGCAGTGATTACCAGGATGAAAAACTGTTTTTT
CASSDYQDEKLFF
>TRBJ2-7|TRBD2|TRBV20-1|few
TGCAGTGCTAGCGGACTAGCTAGGCCCTACGAGCAGTACTTC
CSASGLARPYEQYF
>TRBJ1-1|.|TRBV29-1|few
TGCAGCGTCGAGGGTTGGATGAACGCTGAAGCTTTCTTT
CSVEGWMNAEAFF
>TRBJ2-5|TRBD1|TRBV28|many
TGTGCCAGCAGCCAGACCTCCCGGGACAGGGTTGAAGAGACCCAGTACTTC
CASSQTSRDRVEETQYF
>TRBJ2-3|.|TRBV5-1|many
TGCGCCAGCAGCTTACTAGCCGATACGCAGTATTTT
CASSLLADTQYF
>TRBJ2-5|TRBD2|TRBV4-3|few
TGCGCCAGCAGCCAAACTAGCGGGACCGAAGAGACCCAGTACTTC
CASSQTSGTEETQYF
>TRBJ2-1|TRBD2|TRBV6-5|few
TGTGCCAGCAGTTACTCGGGTAGCGGGGGGTACAATGAGCAGTTCTTC
CASSYSGSGGYNEQFF
>TRBJ1-2|.|TRBV20-1|.
TGCAGTGCTAGTATCGTTCTGGGAAACTATGGCTACACCTTC
CSASIVLGNYGYTF
>TRBJ2-5|.|TRBV9|once
TGTGCCAGCAACACTGGTAGCGTCGTAGGAGAGACCCAGTACTTC
CASNTGSVVGETQYF
>TRBJ2-5|.|TRBV5-1|few
TGCGCCAGCAGCTTTGGGGCAGCTCAAGAGACCCAGTACTTC
CASSFGAAQETQYF
>TRBJ2-5|.|TRBV7-9|few
TGTGCCAGCAGCTTAACGGTGAGGGGAGGTTACCAAGAGACCCAGTACTTC
CASSLTVRGGYQETQYF
>TRBJ1-2|.|TRBV7-9|.
TGTGCCAGCAGTCCAAAGTGGGCAGGAGCTAACTATGGCTACACCTTC
CASSPKWAGANYGYTF
>TRBJ2-3|.|TRBV12-5|.
TGTGCTAGTGGTTTGGGGACCCAGGATACGCAGTATTTT
CASGLGTQDTQYF
>TRBJ2-1|.|TRBV7-2|few
TGTGCCAGCAGCTTCCACGGCAATGAGCAGTTCTTC
CASSFHGNEQFF
>TRBJ2-7|TRBD1|TRBV15|few
TGTGCCACCAGGAAGGGACAGGGTTTTTTCGACGAGCAGTACTTC
CATRKGQGFFDEQYF
>TRBJ2-3|TRBD2|TRBV7-3|few
TGTGCCAGCAGCTTATCCGGGACTAGAGTAGATACGCAGTATTTT
CASSLSGTRVDTQYF
>TRBJ1-1|.|TRBV4-2|.
TGTGCCAGCAGCCAAGATTCGATAGACAGGACTACTGAAGCTTTCTTT
CASSQDSIDRTTEAFF
>TRBJ2-7|.|TRBV20-1|.
TGCAGTGCTAGGTCCCAGGGAGTCTACGAGCAGTACTTC
CSARSQGVYEQYF
>TRBJ2-6|TRBD1|TRBV6-5|.
TGTGCCAGCAGTTACAGGGACAGCCCTAGGTCTGGGGCCAACGTCCTGACTTTC
CASSYRDSPRSGANVLTF
>TRBJ2-3|.|TRBV27|.
TGTGCCAGCGGGGGGGGGCTGACAGATACGCAGTATTTT
CASGGGLTDTQYF
>TRBJ2-7|TRBD1|TRBV5-1|few
TGCGCCAGCAGCTTCGCGCCGGGACAGGTGAACTACGAGCAGTACTTC
CASSFAPGQVNYEQYF
>TRBJ1-5|.|TRBV21-1|few
TGTGCCAGCAGCAATACCGATCAGCCCCAGCATTTT
CASSNTDQPQHF
>TRBJ2-7|TRBD2|TRBV7-9|.
TGTGCCAGCAGCGCGAAGCCCTTATTCAGGACTAGTATTCACGAGCAGTACTTC
CASSAKPLFRTSIHEQYF
>TRBJ2-5|TRBD2|TRBV2|.
TGTGCCAGCAGTAAAGCGGGGGAGGAAGAGACCCAGTACTTC
CASSKAGEEETQYF
>TRBJ1-1|.|TRBV4-1|few
TGCGCCAGCAGCCAGGGGGCTGACACTGAAGCTTTCTTT
CASSQGADTEAFF
>TRBJ2-7|.|TRBV2|.
TGTGCCAGCAGTGAAATTGGGAATCACTACGAGCAGTACTTC
CASSEIGNHYEQYF
>TRBJ1-2|.|TRBV28|few
TGTGCCAGCAGACCCCGGACGGCCTTGGGCTACACCTTC
CASRPRTALGYTF
>TRBJ1-4|.|TRBV6-6|.
TGTGCCAGCAGTTGCGACAGTTCATATGAAAAACTGTTTTTT
CASSCDSSYEKLFF
>TRBJ1-4|.|TRBV18|few
TGTGCCAGCTCACCAACGACAGCAACTAATGAAAAACTGTTTTTT
CASSPTTATNEKLFF
>TRBJ1-1|TRBD1|TRBV27|.
TGTGCCAGCAGCTCAGCAGGGGGTGGGACTGAAGCTTTCTTT
CASSSAGGGTEAFF
>TRBJ2-4|.|TRBV6-6|few
TGCGCCAGCAGCCGTACTGTGGGAGCCAAAAACATTCAGTACTTC
CASSRTVGAKNIQYF
>TRBJ1-6|.|TRBV6-5|few
TGTGCCAGTAGTTTGAAAGGGAGCTCCTATAATTCACCCCTCCACTTT
CASSLKGSSYNSPLHF
>TRBJ2-7|.|TRBV27|few
TGTGCCAGCAGTTCTTGGGACGCCACCTACGAGCAGTACTTC
CASSSWDATYEQYF